What follows are 30 T cell receptor beta chains derived from one specimen sequenced in a study of long-term antiretroviral therapy in people with HIV. The assay used was immunoSEQ (version v3.0), run at survey level. TCRdb keeps only in-frame clones here, not all; method: immunoSEQ multiplex PCR. Found here are 25,000 to 30,000 clones, about 90% of them singletons; the top ten hold roughly 8.6%. The sample was unsorted PBMCs, taken 3.2 years before starting antiretroviral therapy. The receptors originated from a man in his fifties with HIV.

The V call is TRBV5-1, the J call TRBJ1-2; tentatively, D is TRBD1 (6 bases). Trimming removed 4 bases at V and 2 bases at J, with 12 bases between. Germline values: CDR1 SGHRS, CDR2 YFSETQ. This CDR3 has 14 residues. For the CDR3, the DNA is TGCGCCAGCAGCGCGGACAGCTTAAACTATGGCTACACCTTC. This encodes CASSADSLNYGYTF.

J is TRBJ1-1 and V is TRBV5-6; no definite D call. The length of the CDR3 is 12 residues. Trimming took 1 base from V and 3 from J, leaving 4 bases between them. Germline V gene data show CDR1 as SGHDT and CDR2 as YYEEEE. CDR3 DNA: TGTGCCAGCAGCTTGAGAGACACTGAAGCTTTCTTT. Translating gives CASSLRDTEAFF.

V is TRBV28 and J is TRBJ2-7; D might be TRBD1 or TRBD2, each matching 6 bases. The CDR3 totals 14 residues. In germline, CDR1 is MDHEN, CDR2 SYDVKM. V lost 3 bases, J lost 2 bases, and 11 bases lay in between. CDR3: CASSFSGDTYEQYF. The CDR3 DNA follows: TGTGCCAGCAGTTTTTCGGGGGACACCTACGAGCAGTACTTC.

The chain couples TRBV7-7 to TRBJ2-5; a possible D gene is TRBD1 (5 bases). The ends were cut back, 2 bases at V and 5 bases at J, with 12 bases in the middle. The CDR3 totals 14 residues. Germline V CDR1 and CDR2: SSHAT, FNYEAQ (reference sequence). CDR3: CASSLNLGQETQYF. The CDR3 DNA is TGTGCCAGCAGCTTAAACTTGGGGCAGGAGACCCAGTACTTC.

The chain uses TRBV27 and TRBJ2-7, with D possibly TRBD2 on 6 matching bases. The CDR3 has 15 residues. Germline V CDR1 and CDR2: MNHEY, SMNVEV (reference sequence). V was pared by 3 bases and J by 4 bases, with 16 bases between. The CDR3 sequence is CASSLSAEGRYEQYF. The CDR3, as DNA: TGTGCCAGCAGTTTGTCGGCGGAGGGGAGGTACGAGCAGTACTTC.

V and J are TRBV5-5 and TRBJ1-1; no clear D gene. Germline V gene sequence: CDR1 SGHKS, CDR2 YYEKEE (reference sequence). The V end was cut by 2 bases, the J end by 1 base, with 12 bases between. The CDR3 is 15 amino acids. The CDR3 loop is CASSFVSVSNTEAFF. CDR3 DNA sequence: TGTGCCAGCAGCTTTGTATCGGTTTCGAACACTGAAGCTTTCTTT.

The V gene is TRBV5-4, the J gene TRBJ1-4; 7 bases are a match to TRBD1. The CDR3 spans 15 residues. V gave up 0 bases and J gave up 8 bases; unmatched junction bases: 7. The germline gives CDR1 SGHNT, CDR2 YYREEE (reference sequence). This CDR3 is CASSLDKGAREKLFF. CDR3 bases: TGTGCCAGCAGCTTGGATAAGGGGGCAAGGGAAAAACTGTTTTTT.

The rearrangement uses TRBV7-9 and TRBJ2-3; tentatively, D is TRBD1 (6 bases). The CDR3 contains 17 residues. V gave up 1 base and J gave up 2 bases, with 16 bases separating them. Germline CDR1 SEHNR, CDR2 FQNEAQ (reference sequence). CDR3 sequence: CASSLVSGTTNTDTQYF. DNA of the CDR3: TGTGCCAGCAGCTTAGTTTCGGGGACAACCAACACAGATACGCAGTATTTT.

This CDR3 is CASSSRLTGTKPFYTGELFF. The CDR3 nucleotides are TGTGCCAGCAGCTCTCGCCTAACCGGGACAAAGCCTTTTTACACCGGGGAGCTGTTTTTT. The V and J genes are TRBV5-4 and TRBJ2-2, with D tentatively TRBD1 (6 bases). The CDR3 has 20 amino acids. V lost 3 bases and J 3 bases, leaving 27 bases between the germline ends. Germline V gene lookup returns CDR1 SGHNT and CDR2 YYREEE (reference sequence).

The chain has TRBV28 and TRBJ1-2, with 7 nucleotides matching TRBD1. Losses at the gene ends were 3 bases for V and 1 base for J; bases not matched to a gene: 8. The germline gives CDR1 MDHEN, CDR2 SYDVKM. The CDR3 extends over 16 amino acids. CDR3 DNA sequence: TGTGCCAGCAGTTTTGGGGGACAGTCACTTAACTATGGCTACACCTTC. It translates to CASSFGGQSLNYGYTF.

This chain uses TRBV5-6 with TRBJ1-1, with 12 bases that match TRBD1. Germline V gene sequence: CDR1 SGHDT, CDR2 YYEEEE. Germline trimming cut 5 bases from V and 4 bases from J; bases unmatched to any gene: 6. The CDR3 is 15 amino acids. This CDR3 reads CASSWGQGAVTEAFF. CDR3 DNA sequence: TGTGCCAGCAGTTGGGGACAGGGGGCTGTCACTGAAGCTTTCTTT.

CDR3 in DNA: TGTGCCAGCAGCTTGGTACGCATAGGGGGGGAGACCCAGTACTTC. Amino acids: CASSLVRIGGETQYF. The chain links TRBV5-5 to TRBJ2-5; possibly TRBD1 or TRBD2 for D (6 bases each). Per the germline V gene, CDR1 is SGHKS and CDR2 is YYEKEE (reference sequence). Trimming pared 0 bases from V and 5 bases from J, leaving 14 bases between. The CDR3 runs 15 residues.

The chain is built from TRBV14 and TRBJ2-7, with D possibly matching TRBD2 (5 bases). Looked up from germline, CDR1 is SGHDN and CDR2 is FVKESK. V shed 4 bases and J shed 5 bases, with 12 bases lying between them. The CDR3 contains 13 residues. CDR3 in amino acids: CASSPGDWNEQYF. The CDR3 DNA reads as TGTGCCAGCAGCCCCGGGGATTGGAACGAGCAGTACTTC.

The CDR3, as DNA: TGTGCCAGCAGCTCTATAGGGCCGGCCGTGAGTGGCAAAAACATTCAGTACTTC. Translating gives CASSSIGPAVSGKNIQYF. The V call is TRBV11-1, the J call TRBJ2-4, with D unclear. Looked up from germline, CDR1 is SGHAT and CDR2 is FQDESV (reference sequence). Deletions cut 4 bases from V and 3 bases from J, with 22 bases between. The length of the CDR3 is 18 residues.

This CDR3 is CASSLGVGGGNTIYF. Here the CDR3 DNA reads TGTGCCAGCAGCCTCGGGGTAGGAGGAGGAAACACCATATATTTT. J is TRBJ1-3 and V is TRBV5-6; no reliable D call. This CDR3 has 15 residues. Germline V gene lookup returns CDR1 SGHDT and CDR2 YYEEEE. V lost 4 bases to trimming and J lost 4 bases, with 15 bases between them.

This chain uses TRBV27 with TRBJ1-3; maybe TRBD1 (6 bases). The V gene's germline CDR1 is MNHEY and CDR2 SMNVEV (reference sequence). V was shortened by 5 bases and J by 2 bases, with 19 bases between the two germline ends. The CDR3 loop spans 17 amino acids. CDR3 protein: CASSIDRTVSPGNTIYF. In nucleotides, the CDR3 is TGTGCCAGCAGTATAGATAGGACAGTTTCTCCTGGAAACACCATATATTTT.

The chain couples TRBV18 to TRBJ1-1; D is perhaps TRBD1 (6 bases). The CDR3 loop spans 15 amino acids. In germline, CDR1 is KGHSH, CDR2 LQKENI. V gave up 6 bases and J gave up 6 bases, with 20 bases separating them. The CDR3 spells CASSPGQLTISEAFF. Written as DNA, the CDR3 is TGTGCCAGCTCGCCCGGACAGCTAACTATATCTGAAGCTTTCTTT.

The chain has TRBV10-1 and TRBJ2-3; 9 bases fit TRBD1. V shed 2 bases and J 6 bases; nucleotides not matched to a gene: 6. The CDR3 runs to 15 residues. Germline CDR1 and CDR2: WNHNN and SYGVQD (reference sequence). This CDR3 reads CASSETGGETDTQYF. The CDR3 DNA follows: TGCGCCAGCAGTGAGACAGGGGGCGAAACGGATACGCAGTATTTT.

The rearrangement joins TRBV5-1 to TRBJ2-1; 8 nucleotides align to TRBD2. The ends lost 0 bases at V and 6 bases at J; junction bases unmatched: 8. Per germline, CDR1 SGHRS and CDR2 YFSETQ. The CDR3 is 16 residues long. CDR3 sequence: CASSLASTGGPNEQFF. In nucleotides, the CDR3 is TGCGCCAGCAGCTTGGCGTCGACGGGAGGGCCCAATGAGCAGTTCTTC.

V and J are TRBV10-1 and TRBJ2-7; 9 bases are a match to TRBD1. V was pared by 3 bases and J by 3 bases, with 9 bases of the junction left unmatched. From germline, CDR1 is WNHNN and CDR2 SYGVQD (reference sequence). The CDR3 runs to 16 residues. As DNA, the CDR3 is TGCGCCAGCAGTGACCTGGCGGACAGGGGATTCTACGAGCAGTACTTC. Translation: CASSDLADRGFYEQYF.

The chain recombines TRBV6-6 with TRBJ2-7, with no clear D. The V gene lost 2 bases and the J gene lost 3 bases, with 8 bases spanning the gap. Germline V gives CDR1 MNHNY, CDR2 SVGAGI (reference sequence). CDR3 length: 13 residues. This CDR3 is CASSYRSGYEQYF. The CDR3 bases are TGTGCCAGCAGTTACCGGTCAGGCTACGAGCAGTACTTC.

This chain links TRBV7-2 with TRBJ2-1, with D perhaps matching TRBD1 (6 bases). CDR1 SGHTA and CDR2 FQGNSA come from the germline V gene. CDR3 length: 15 amino acids. V was pared by 5 bases and J by 2 bases, with 13 bases between. CDR3 sequence: CASSPQGPPYNEQFF. CDR3 in DNA: TGTGCCAGCAGCCCCCAGGGGCCACCCTACAATGAGCAGTTCTTC. The whole variable domain, filled in from reference TRBV7-2 and TRBJ2-1, reads GAGVSQSPSNKVTEKGKDVELRCDPISGHTALYWYRQSLGQGLEFLIYFQGNSAPDKSGLPSDRFSAERTGGSVSTLTIQRTQQEDSAVYLCASSPQGPPYNEQFFGPGTRLTVL.

The rearrangement joins TRBV7-2 to TRBJ1-5, with 10 bases fitting TRBD1. This CDR3 has 14 amino acids. CDR1 and CDR2 (germline): SGHTA, FQGNSA. Germline trimming cut 1 base from V and 11 bases from J; bases unmatched to any gene: 5. DNA of the CDR3: TGTGCCAGCAGCTTAGGGACAGGGGGTAAGGCCCAGCATTTT. This sequence encodes CASSLGTGGKAQHF.

CDR3 bases: TGTGCCAGCTTGACAGCAAGGAATCAGCCCCAGCATTTT. Amino acid sequence: CASLTARNQPQHF. This chain links TRBV27 with TRBJ1-5; D may be TRBD1 (5 bases). V was trimmed by 8 bases and J by 4 bases, leaving 12 bases between them. The CDR3 extends over 13 amino acids. CDR1 and CDR2 (germline): MNHEY, SMNVEV (reference sequence).

This clone was found once. J is TRBJ1-5 and V is TRBV4-3, with D unclear. Between the trimmed V and J ends, which lost 0 bases and 5 bases, there was a span of 5 bases. This CDR3 region has 13 residues. The germline V gene encodes CDR1 LGHNA and CDR2 YSLEER. CDR3 in amino acids: CASSQEPDQPQHF. CDR3 in DNA: TGCGCCAGCAGCCAAGAACCGGATCAGCCCCAGCATTTT.

The CDR3 sequence: CASSLLPTSGKGNEQFF. The CDR3 nucleotides read TGCGCCAGCAGCCTCCTCCCAACTAGCGGGAAAGGCAATGAGCAGTTCTTC. V usage is TRBV5-1 and J usage is TRBJ2-1; TRBD2 aligns across 10 bases. V gave up 4 bases and J gave up 6 bases; unmatched junction bases: 13. Per germline, CDR1 SGHRS and CDR2 YFSETQ. The CDR3 is made up of 17 amino acids.

This rearrangement joins TRBV25-1 to TRBJ2-3; unclear D gene. The V gene lost 4 bases and the J gene lost 0 bases, with 8 bases spanning the gap. Germline loops: CDR1 MGHDK, CDR2 SYGVNS. The CDR3 sequence is 14 residues long. CDR3 in amino acids: CASSVQLSTDTQYF. The CDR3 DNA reads TGTGCCAGCAGTGTTCAGCTTAGCACAGATACGCAGTATTTT. Drawing the rest from reference TRBV25-1 and TRBJ2-3, the complete variable domain is EADIYQTPRYLVIGTGKKITLECSQTMGHDKMYWYQQDPGMELHLIHYSYGVNSTEKGDLSSESTVSRIRTEHFPLTLESARPSHTSQYLCASSVQLSTDTQYFGPGTRLTVL.

This chain joins TRBV7-2 and TRBJ2-5, with unresolved D. Germline CDR1 SGHTA, CDR2 FQGNSA. Trimming left V 5 bases short and J 5 bases short, with 15 bases between. The CDR3 is made up of 14 amino acids. The CDR3 DNA follows: TGTGCCAGCAGCCTAAACCCCCTTGCGGAGACCCAGTACTTC. Protein product: CASSLNPLAETQYF.

The chain recombines TRBV6-5 with TRBJ1-2; possibly TRBD1 for D (5 bases). The CDR3 length is 15 residues. Germline assignment: CDR1 MNHEY and CDR2 SVGAGI. Trimming pared 0 bases from V and 6 bases from J, leaving 14 bases between. DNA of the CDR3: TGTGCCAGCAGTTACTCCTACAGGATCCTTGATGGCTACACCTTC. Translation: CASSYSYRILDGYTF.

CDR3: CASRLPGGGPQETQYF. The CDR3, as DNA: TGCGCCAGCCGCCTCCCGGGGGGGGGCCCACAAGAGACCCAGTACTTC. The V and J genes are TRBV5-1 and TRBJ2-5, with 8 bases identical to TRBD2. V gave up 7 bases and J gave up 2 bases; unmatched junction bases: 13. The CDR3 totals 16 residues. CDR1 and CDR2 (germline): SGHRS, YFSETQ. The full variable domain, completed using reference TRBV5-1 and TRBJ2-5, is KAGVTQTPRYLIKTRGQQVTLSCSPISGHRSVSWYQQTPGQGLQFLFEYFSETQRNKGNFPGRFSGRQFSNSRSEMNVSTLELGDSALYLCASRLPGGGPQETQYFGPGTRLLVL.